The sequence of this TCR beta chain was determined in a study of patients and donors after allogeneic stem cell transplantation. The CDR3 covers 13 residues. V was shortened by 6 bases and J by 3 bases, with 11 bases between the two germline ends. TCRdb analysed the RT-PCR reads with MiXCR anew, one entry per CDR3 protein. Among over 400,000 distinct CDR3 sequences, 16% were seen once, and the ten largest hold around 6.8%. Sequencing was carried out using blood, either unsorted or a sorted T cell fraction (not recorded which). This receptor was taken from a human donor who was either an allogeneic HSCT recipient or a stem cell or donor lymphocyte infusion donor (not recorded which). It is not recorded whose cells these are; they may come from a transplant donor. The chain employs TRBV12-3 or TRBV12-4 and TRBJ1-2; D is ambiguous. This CDR3 reads CASSSGEYYGYTF. CDR3 in DNA: TGTGCCAGCAGCTCCGGGGAGTACTATGGCTACACCTTC.